This T cell receptor beta chain was sequenced during a study of cytomegalovirus exposure and HLA in healthy donors. At the level of the study: The 130 or so validation repertoires, a later analysis reported, used the same platform as the approximately 650 first-cohort repertoires. General study results and limits: Subsequent analysis found a tendency for first-cohort TCR clusters to co-occur within the 90 to 150 validation repertoires.

Generated by immunoSEQ multiplex PCR, the TCRdb table keeps only in-frame clones and is missing some. The data hold some 170,000 clones, with roughly 86% observed a single time. Turning to this clone: Its antigen is currently unknown. Relative to the germline gene, one junction end is altered; a read error may explain this.

This CDR3 contains 15 residues. Germline V gives CDR1 MNHNS, CDR2 SASEGT. The clonotype was recovered from a man in his late teens or twenties in good health and CMV-seropositive. The source material was PBMCs. The chain is built from TRBV6-1 and TRBJ1-1, with D uncertain. CDR3 nucleotides: TGTGCCAGCAGCGAAGCCGTAGGGAGGAACACTGAAGCTTTCTTT. It yields the protein CASSEAVGRNTEAFF.